This TCR beta chain appears in the sequencing data of a study of vaccination and CD4 T cells after COVID-19. In this sample, this clonotype turned up a few times. The antigen remains unidentified. V was clipped by 6 bases and J by 6 bases, with 21 bases between them. The CDR3 covers 16 residues. Germline CDR1 and CDR2: MNHEY and SVGEGT. As for treatment: roughly 11-day PBMC culture with coronavirus spike peptide pools or control peptides (ViraFEST assay). Samples of CD4+ T cells were obtained from the unexposed donor before the COVID-19 pandemic (2011-2018). Cultured CD4+ T cell DNA was sequenced using the Oncomine TCR Beta short-read assay. Cultured CD4+ T cells yielded the extracted genomic DNA. TCRdb itself ran the PCR reads through MiXCR, one entry per CDR3 protein. The sample has some 9,700 distinct CDR3 sequences, 30% to 35% seen once; the top ten hold roughly 8%.

Sequenced sample: CD4+ T cells from blood, cultured in vitro. The gene calls are TRBV6-2 or TRBV6-3 and TRBJ1-5, with D possibly TRBD1 on 5 matching bases. The sequence was collected from a human donor in good health. This CDR3 is CASRNPTLLRVQPQHF. CDR3 bases: TGTGCCAGCAGAAACCCCACACTACTCAGGGTTCAGCCCCAGCATTTT.